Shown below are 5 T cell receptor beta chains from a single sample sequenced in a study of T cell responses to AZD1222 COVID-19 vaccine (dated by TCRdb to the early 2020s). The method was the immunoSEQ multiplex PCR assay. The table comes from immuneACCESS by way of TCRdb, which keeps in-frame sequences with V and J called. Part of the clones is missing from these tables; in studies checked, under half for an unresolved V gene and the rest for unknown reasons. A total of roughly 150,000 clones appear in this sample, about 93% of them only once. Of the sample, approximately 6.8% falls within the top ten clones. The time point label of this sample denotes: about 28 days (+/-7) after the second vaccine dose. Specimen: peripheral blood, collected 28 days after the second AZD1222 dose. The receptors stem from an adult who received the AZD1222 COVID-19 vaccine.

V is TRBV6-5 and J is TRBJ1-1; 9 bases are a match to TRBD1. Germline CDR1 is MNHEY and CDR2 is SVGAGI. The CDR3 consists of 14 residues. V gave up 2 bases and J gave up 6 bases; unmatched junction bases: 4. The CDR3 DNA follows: TGTGCCAGCAGTTACGACAGGGGGACTCCTGAAGCTTTCTTT. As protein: CASSYDRGTPEAFF.

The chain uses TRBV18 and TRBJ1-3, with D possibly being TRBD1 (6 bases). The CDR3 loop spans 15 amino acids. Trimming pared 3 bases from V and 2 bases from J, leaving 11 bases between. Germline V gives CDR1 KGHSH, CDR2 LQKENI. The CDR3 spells CASSPIRGTGNTIYF. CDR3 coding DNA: TGTGCCAGCTCACCCATCAGGGGAACTGGAAACACCATATATTTT.

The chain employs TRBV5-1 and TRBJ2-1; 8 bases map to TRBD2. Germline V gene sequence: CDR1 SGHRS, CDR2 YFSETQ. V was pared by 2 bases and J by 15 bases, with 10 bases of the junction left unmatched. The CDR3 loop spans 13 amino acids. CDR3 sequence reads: CASSLAGASSRFF. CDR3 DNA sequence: TGCGCCAGCAGCTTAGCGGGGGCGTCCTCCCGGTTCTTC.

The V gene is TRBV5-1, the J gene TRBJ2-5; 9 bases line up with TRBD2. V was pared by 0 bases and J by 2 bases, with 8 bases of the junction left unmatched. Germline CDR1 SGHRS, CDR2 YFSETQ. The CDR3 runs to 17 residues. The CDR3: CASSLAAKAGGQETQYF. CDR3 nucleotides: TGCGCCAGCAGCTTGGCCGCGAAGGCGGGGGGGCAAGAGACCCAGTACTTC.

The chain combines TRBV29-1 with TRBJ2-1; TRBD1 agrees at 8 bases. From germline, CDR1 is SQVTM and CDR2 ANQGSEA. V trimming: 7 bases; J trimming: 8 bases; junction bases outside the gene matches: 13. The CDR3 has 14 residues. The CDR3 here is CSGEGGQGSHEQFF. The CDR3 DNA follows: TGCAGCGGGGAAGGAGGACAGGGAAGCCATGAGCAGTTCTTC.